This T cell receptor (beta chain) was identified in a study of T cell responses to AZD1222 COVID-19 vaccine. Broader study findings: The breadth and depth of Spike-specific TCRs increased once two AZD1222 doses had been given. Unmutated variant regions are reportedly the target of nearly half of TCRs that are spike-specific.

Libraries were prepared by immunoSEQ multiplex PCR; TCRdb keeps only in-frame clonotypes and omits some of them. The table includes 100,000 to 110,000 clones, nearly 95% detected once. CDR1 and CDR2 from the germline V gene are SGHRS and YFSETQ. V shed 4 bases, J shed 6 bases, and the junction held 11 bases outside the gene matches. The CDR3 runs to 15 residues. With regard to this clone: Its antigen remains unknown.

The receptor comes from an adult in good health. The rearrangement uses TRBV5-1 and TRBJ1-1, with 8 bases aligning to TRBD1. This specimen consisted of peripheral blood, obtained on day 0 of AZD1222 vaccination. DNA for the CDR3: TGCGCCAGCAGCGTATACAGGGGGAGGAGTCCTGAAGCTTTCTTT. Translated, it gives CASSVYRGRSPEAFF.